A selection of T cell receptor beta chains follows, all from one sample in a study of cytomegalovirus exposure and HLA in healthy donors. The method was immunoSEQ multiplex PCR; TCRdb's version includes in-frame clones alone and lacks a portion of them. The top ten clones hold around 4.3% of a sample with 110,000 to 150,000 clones, about 80% of them seen once. Input material: PBMCs. All receptors derive from a man aged 35 to 55 in good health and CMV-seronegative. CDR3s include the opening cysteine and the closing phenylalanine or tryptophan.

J gene: TRBJ1-3; V gene: TRBV19; CDR3 protein: CASSTAGDSGNTIYF
J gene: TRBJ2-7; V gene: TRBV7-3; CDR3 protein: CASSLRSGYEQYF
J gene: TRBJ1-2; V gene: TRBV18; CDR3 protein: CASSQVRDNFYGYTF
J gene: TRBJ1-4; V gene: TRBV9; CDR3 protein: CASSGPPTGAPTNEKLFF
J gene: TRBJ2-5; V gene: TRBV11-2; CDR3 protein: CASSLQGASSQETQYF
J gene: TRBJ2-5; V gene: TRBV27; CDR3 protein: CASSSQPSGQPETQYF
J gene: TRBJ1-5; V gene: TRBV18; CDR3 protein: CASSFLGQKNQPQHF
J gene: TRBJ2-3; V gene: TRBV6-5; CDR3 protein: CASRPQGARTDTQYF
J gene: TRBJ2-2; V gene: TRBV6-1; CDR3 protein: CASRYTGTPTGELFF
J gene: TRBJ1-2; V gene: TRBV6-5; CDR3 protein: CATTLATEPYYGYTF
J gene: TRBJ1-3; V gene: TRBV5-1; CDR3 protein: CASSLLGDRGSGNTIYF
J gene: TRBJ2-5; V gene: TRBV5-1; CDR3 protein: CASSSSATGTETQYF
J gene: TRBJ1-1; V gene: TRBV6-4; CDR3 protein: CASSRDNNMNTEAFF
J gene: TRBJ1-3; V gene: TRBV4-1; CDR3 protein: CASSQPQGTGNTIYF
J gene: TRBJ1-2; V gene: TRBV6-1; CDR3 protein: CASSDWGLGYGYTF
J gene: TRBJ1-5; V gene: TRBV11-2; CDR3 protein: CASSPSAPTGPQHF
J gene: TRBJ1-3; V gene: TRBV12-5; CDR3 protein: CASGLGTGGNTIYF
J gene: TRBJ2-7; V gene: TRBV7-9; CDR3 protein: CASSLSGQSYEQYF
J gene: TRBJ1-4; V gene: TRBV5-1; CDR3 protein: CASSLASGILSNEKLFF
J gene: TRBJ1-6; V gene: TRBV13; CDR3 protein: CASSRISGSYNSPLHF
J gene: TRBJ1-6; V gene: TRBV7-2; CDR3 protein: CASSLEPRGNSPLHF
J gene: TRBJ1-2; V gene: TRBV4-3; CDR3 protein: CASSQDAGRNMGYTF
J gene: TRBJ1-6; V gene: TRBV10-2; CDR3 protein: CASTDRVNSPLHF
J gene: TRBJ1-4; V gene: TRBV19; CDR3 protein: CASNTGSESEKLFF
J gene: TRBJ2-1; V gene: TRBV5-4; CDR3 protein: CASSLAGGPGNEQFF
J gene: TRBJ2-7; V gene: TRBV11-2; CDR3 protein: CASSHRTASRKYEQYF
J gene: TRBJ1-1; V gene: TRBV2; CDR3 protein: CASKSRDTEAFF
J gene: TRBJ2-7; V gene: TRBV7-2; CDR3 protein: CASSAQKAGGRAYEQYF
J gene: TRBJ1-1; V gene: TRBV19; CDR3 protein: CASSAGNTEAFF
J gene: TRBJ2-6; V gene: TRBV6-5; CDR3 protein: CASRPMRNGANVLTF
J gene: TRBJ1-2; V gene: TRBV7-6; CDR3 protein: CASSSGQGALGGYTF
J gene: TRBJ2-1; V gene: TRBV9; CDR3 protein: CASSAGGLAGNYNEQFF
J gene: TRBJ2-6; V gene: TRBV27; CDR3 protein: CASSLSTVRQPGANVLTF
J gene: TRBJ1-5; V gene: TRBV6-1; CDR3 protein: CATTGTGNQPQHF
J gene: TRBJ2-7; V gene: TRBV6-5; CDR3 protein: CASSPEYRGAYEQYF